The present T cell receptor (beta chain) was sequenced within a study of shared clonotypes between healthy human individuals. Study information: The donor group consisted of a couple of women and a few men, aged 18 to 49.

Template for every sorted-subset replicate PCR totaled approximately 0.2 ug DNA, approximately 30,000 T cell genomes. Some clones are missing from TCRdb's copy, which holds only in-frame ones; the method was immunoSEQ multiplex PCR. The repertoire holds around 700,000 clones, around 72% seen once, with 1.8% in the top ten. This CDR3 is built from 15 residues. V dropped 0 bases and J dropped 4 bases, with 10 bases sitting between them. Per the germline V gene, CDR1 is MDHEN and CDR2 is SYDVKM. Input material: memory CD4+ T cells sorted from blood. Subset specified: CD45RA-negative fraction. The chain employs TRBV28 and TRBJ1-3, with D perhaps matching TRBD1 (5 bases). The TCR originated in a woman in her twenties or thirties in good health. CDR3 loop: CASSLWQGKGNTIYF. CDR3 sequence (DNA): TGTGCCAGCAGTTTATGGCAGGGTAAAGGAAACACCATATATTTT.